The present entry profiles one TCR beta chain with its context. Measured with immunoSEQ multiplex PCR; TCRdb has only the in-frame clones, and not every one. This sample yields hundreds of thousands of clones, of which approximately 96% are seen a single time; around 0.1% belongs to the top ten. Naive CD8 cells, CD45RO-negative and positively selected for CCR7, excluded terminally differentiated effector memory CD45RA+ cells. The CDR3 is 13 residues long. The V and J ends lost 10 bases and 3 bases, in that order; junction bases with no gene match: 8. Germline V lookup: CDR1 ENHRY, CDR2 SYGVKD. These data belong to a study of shared clonotypes between healthy human individuals.

The chain combines TRBV10-3 with TRBJ2-5; 7 positions agree with TRBD2. This clonotype originated in a woman in her thirties in good health. Input material: naive CD8+ T cells sorted from blood. Here the CDR3 reads CATQASGKETQYF. The CDR3 coding sequence is TGTGCCACCCAGGCTAGCGGAAAAGAGACCCAGTACTTC.